This T cell receptor (beta chain) was observed in a study of T cell responses to AZD1222 COVID-19 vaccine (dated by TCRdb to the early 2020s). In the study overall: AZD1222 recipients given second doses at about 4 weeks or at about 12 weeks were pooled, since spike-specific TCR depth and breadth were not found to differ between the two schedules. TCR sequencing was performed for roughly 250 trial participants, of whom about 200 were given two doses of AZD1222 and some 25 were given two doses of MenACWY control vaccine. Trial participants were enrolled by age into 18-55, 56-69 and 70-plus year subgroups, with approximately 150, 28 and 58 TCR-sequenced participants respectively. Beyond this particular receptor, the publication reports: Because no samples from the day 14 peak response were available, repertoires could be characterized only after the peak T cell response. Conclusions about previously exposed vaccinees are limited, since just a handful of AZD1222 recipients were seropositive for SARS-CoV-2 at baseline. Vaccine-associated CD4 TCRs spanned the whole spike protein, with dominant responses in regions 160-218 and 743-854. The 56-69-year group was small, and its depth increase did not reach significance, likely because of low power. Reportedly, almost half of the unique spike-specific TCRs recognized epitopes lying outside the regions that are mutated in the B.1.351 and B.1.1.7 variants. After two AZD1222 doses, both the breadth and the depth of spike-specific TCRs were significantly higher than at day 0 and than in MenACWY recipients. Participants were mostly white British, with more females than males. The authors suggested clonal diversity may have been underestimated.

The CDR3 regions of human TCRbeta chains were analyzed by immunosequencing. The study's processing was this. Repertoire TCRs were matched against a reference library of SARS-CoV-2-specific TCRs generated with the MIRA antigen-specificity platform. Breadth was defined as the fraction of unique TCRs that were SARS-CoV-2-associated. Depth was defined as the fraction of total T cells that were SARS-CoV-2-associated. Using the MIRA data, each spike-specific TCR was assigned both to the spike region to which the TCR was reactive and to a CD4 or CD8 class. Log10-transformed breadth and depth values were compared by one-way ANOVA with Sidak's multiple comparisons tests. Imported from immuneACCESS, the table was reduced by TCRdb to in-frame sequences with V and J called. These copies leave out some clones; in studies compared against another copy, an unresolved V gene accounts for under half, and the cause of the remainder is not known. The V and J calls and clone size come from that table; D and trimming were worked out from the DNA. Present in this sample are about 72,000 clones, roughly 88% of which were seen just once. The ten most abundant clones make up about 2.5% of the sample.

The CDR3 covers 16 residues, taking in both the cysteine and the phenylalanine. Left in the record is the CDR3 DNA by itself, 48 bases read in frame from the first base. The germline V gene (reference sequence) yields MNHEY for CDR1 and SMNVEV for CDR2. The trim is 2 bases for V and 11 bases for J, with a gap of 21 bases between the germline ends. The time point label for this specimen denotes: baseline before first vaccination. Samples from vaccinated people were obtained from the UK trials COV001 and COV002, which included a single-blind randomized controlled phase 2/3 trial of AZD1222 (ChAdOx1 nCoV-19) in healthy adults. For TCRbeta chain sequencing, PBMC samples from trial participants were taken at day 0 and at day 28 after the second dose. About this clone: The clone's antigen remains unknown. Base qualities are missing; no much larger clone stands one base away.

In this chain, TRBV27 is recombined with TRBJ1-4, with TRBD1 perhaps the D gene, on 5 matching bases. The sequencing here drew on peripheral blood, taken on day 0 of AZD1222 vaccination. This TCR came from an adult in good health. The CDR3 corresponds to CASSLGQGGSTGKLFF. The bases read TGTGCCAGCAGTTTAGGGCAGGGCGGTTCGACCGGGAAACTGTTTTTT. Joined to the reference TRBV27 and TRBJ1-4 proteins, this CDR3 gives the full variable domain: EAQVTQNPRYLITVTGKKLTVTCSQNMNHEYMSWYRQDPGLGLRQIYYSMNVEVTDKGDVPEGYKVSRKEKRNFPLILESPSPNQTSLYFCASSLGQGGSTGKLFFGSGTQLSVL.